This T cell receptor beta chain came from a study of blood T cell repertoires in COVID-19. Study background: Donors in the United States, Italy and Spain gave samples during acute or convalescent COVID-19. PBMCs, B-cell-depleted T cells, or T cells were the source of the cDNA or gDNA that made up the material.

With 4 bases clipped from V and 8 bases from J, the junction kept 4 bases outside the gene matches. Germline-derived CDR1 and CDR2 are SGHTA and FQGTGA. CDR3 length: 12 amino acids. Per the original data handling: Counts of nucleated cells, estimated from reference gene primer amplification, were obtained. The assay was immunoSEQ multiplex PCR, and TCRdb's table has in-frame clones only and misses some. Clone size and V and J calls were adopted from that table, with D and trimming inferred from the DNA. The sample has roughly 86,000 clones, 60% to 85% seen once. The sequenced sample was peripheral blood. V usage is TRBV7-3 and J usage is TRBJ1-2; 7 bases match TRBD1. The receptor's source is a middle-aged man who had recovered from COVID-19. The CDR3 DNA sequence: TGTGCCAGCAGCTCTGACAGGGTCGGCTACACCTTC. Protein: CASSSDRVGYTF. Variable domain in full (rest from reference TRBV7-3 and TRBJ1-2): GAGVSQTPSNKVTEKGKYVELRCDPISGHTALYWYRQSLGQGPEFLIYFQGTGAADDSGLPNDRFFAVRPEGSVSTLKIQRTERGDSAVYLCASSSDRVGYTFGSGTRLTVV.